This T cell receptor beta chain was found in a study of T cells in localized non-small cell lung cancer. A word on this clone: Its specificity is unknown.

Sequenced by immunoSEQ multiplex PCR; TCRdb stores in-frame clones only, minus some. The data show tens of thousands of clones, over 75% seen once. Findings of the study overall: The study linked higher blood T cell density to longer overall survival.

The origin of this receptor is a female donor older than 55 with stage I lung adenocarcinoma. The specimen comprised peripheral blood, sampled before any cancer treatment.

The CDR3 spells CASSIEGESSYNEQFF. CDR3 DNA: TGTGCCAGTAGTATAGAGGGGGAGAGCTCCTACAATGAGCAGTTCTTC. The chain joins TRBV19 to TRBJ2-1; the D gene could be TRBD1 or TRBD2 (5 bases each). V was clipped by 0 bases and J by 0 bases, with 9 bases between them. The germline CDR1 and CDR2 sequences are LNHDA and SQIVND (reference sequence). This CDR3 comprises 16 residues.